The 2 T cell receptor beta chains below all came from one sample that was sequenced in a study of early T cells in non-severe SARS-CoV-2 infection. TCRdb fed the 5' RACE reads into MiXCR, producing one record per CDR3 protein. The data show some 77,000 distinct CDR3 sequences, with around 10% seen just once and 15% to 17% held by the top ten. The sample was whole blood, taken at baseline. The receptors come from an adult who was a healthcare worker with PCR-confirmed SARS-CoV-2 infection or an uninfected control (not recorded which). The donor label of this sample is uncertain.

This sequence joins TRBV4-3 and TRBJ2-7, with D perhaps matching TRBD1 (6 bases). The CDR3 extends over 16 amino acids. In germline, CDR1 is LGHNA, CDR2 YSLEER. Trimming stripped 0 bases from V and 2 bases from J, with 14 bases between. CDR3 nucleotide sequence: TGCGCCAGCAGCCAAGATTATCGGCAGGGGCCCTACGAGCAGTACTTC. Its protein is CASSQDYRQGPYEQYF.

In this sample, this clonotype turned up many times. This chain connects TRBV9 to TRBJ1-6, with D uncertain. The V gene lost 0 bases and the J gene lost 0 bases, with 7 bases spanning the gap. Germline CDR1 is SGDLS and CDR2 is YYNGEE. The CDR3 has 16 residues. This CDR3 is CASSVDESSYNSPLHF. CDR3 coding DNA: TGTGCCAGCAGCGTAGATGAGAGCTCCTATAATTCACCCCTCCACTTT.